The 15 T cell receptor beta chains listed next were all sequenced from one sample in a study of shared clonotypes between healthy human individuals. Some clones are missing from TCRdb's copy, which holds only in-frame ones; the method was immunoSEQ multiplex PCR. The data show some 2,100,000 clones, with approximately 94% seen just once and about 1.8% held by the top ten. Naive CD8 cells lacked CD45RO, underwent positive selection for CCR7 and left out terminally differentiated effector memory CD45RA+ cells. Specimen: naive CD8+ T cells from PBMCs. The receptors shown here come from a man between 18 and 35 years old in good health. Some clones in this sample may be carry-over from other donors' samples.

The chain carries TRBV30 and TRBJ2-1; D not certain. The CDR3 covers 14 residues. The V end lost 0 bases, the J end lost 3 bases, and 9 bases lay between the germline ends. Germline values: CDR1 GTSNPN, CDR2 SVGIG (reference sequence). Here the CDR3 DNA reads TGTGCCTGGAGTGTAAGGCAGCTCTACAATGAGCAGTTCTTC. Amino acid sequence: CAWSVRQLYNEQFF. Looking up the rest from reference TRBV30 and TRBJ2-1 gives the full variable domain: SQTIHQWPATLVQPVGSPLSLECTVEGTSNPNLYWYRQAAGRGLQLLFYSVGIGQISSEVPQNLSASRPQDRQFILSSKKLLLSDSGFYLCAWSVRQLYNEQFFGPGTRLTVL.

The CDR3, as DNA: TGTGCCAGCAGCCCCGACAGGGGACTGGGAAACACCATATATTTT. It encodes CASSPDRGLGNTIYF. The chain recombines TRBV7-3 with TRBJ1-3; 8 bases are shared with TRBD1. Per the germline V gene, CDR1 is SGHTA and CDR2 is FQGTGA. Losses at the gene ends were 5 bases for V and 4 bases for J; bases not matched to a gene: 7. This CDR3 region has 15 residues.

The DNA for the CDR3 is TGTGCCAGCAGTGAACTTAGGTGGAACACCGGGGAGCTGTTTTTT. Its translation is CASSELRWNTGELFF. The chain couples TRBV6-1 to TRBJ2-2; D uncertain. The V and J ends lost 2 bases and 1 base respectively, with 8 bases between them. This CDR3 is 15 amino acids long. Per the germline V gene, CDR1 is MNHNS and CDR2 is SASEGT.

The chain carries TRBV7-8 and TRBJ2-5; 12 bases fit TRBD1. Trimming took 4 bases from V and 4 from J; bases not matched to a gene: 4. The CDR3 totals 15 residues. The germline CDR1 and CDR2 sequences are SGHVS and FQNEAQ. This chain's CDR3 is CASSWDRGLVETQYF. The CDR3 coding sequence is TGTGCCAGCAGCTGGGACAGGGGGCTTGTAGAGACCCAGTACTTC.

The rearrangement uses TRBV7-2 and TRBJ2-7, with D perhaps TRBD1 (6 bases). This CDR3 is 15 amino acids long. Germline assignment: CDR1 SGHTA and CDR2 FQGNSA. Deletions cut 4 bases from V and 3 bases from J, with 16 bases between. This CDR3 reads CASSSLRGPYYEQYF. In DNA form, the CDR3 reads TGTGCCAGCAGCTCCCTCAGGGGTCCCTACTACGAGCAGTACTTC.

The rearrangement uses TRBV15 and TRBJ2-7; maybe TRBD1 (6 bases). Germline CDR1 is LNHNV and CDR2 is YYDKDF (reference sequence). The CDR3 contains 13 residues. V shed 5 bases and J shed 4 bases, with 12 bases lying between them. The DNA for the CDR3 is TGTGCCACCAGCGGGGGACATCAGTACGAGCAGTACTTC. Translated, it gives CATSGGHQYEQYF.

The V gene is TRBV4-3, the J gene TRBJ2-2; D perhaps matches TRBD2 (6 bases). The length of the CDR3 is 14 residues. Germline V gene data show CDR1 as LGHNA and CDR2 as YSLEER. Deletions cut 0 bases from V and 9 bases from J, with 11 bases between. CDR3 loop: CASSQDGGIWELFF. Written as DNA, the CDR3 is TGCGCCAGCAGCCAAGATGGCGGGATCTGGGAGCTGTTTTTT.

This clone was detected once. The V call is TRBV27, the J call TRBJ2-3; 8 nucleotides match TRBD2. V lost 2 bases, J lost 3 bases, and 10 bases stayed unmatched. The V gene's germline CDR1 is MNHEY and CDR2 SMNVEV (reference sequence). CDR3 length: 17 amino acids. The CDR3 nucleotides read TGTGCCAGCAGTTTAGCACCGGGACTAGGTACGACAGATACGCAGTATTTT. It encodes CASSLAPGLGTTDTQYF.

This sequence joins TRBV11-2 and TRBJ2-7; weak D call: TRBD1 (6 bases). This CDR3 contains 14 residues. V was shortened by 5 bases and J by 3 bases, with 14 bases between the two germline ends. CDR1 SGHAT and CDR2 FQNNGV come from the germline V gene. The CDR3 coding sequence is TGTGCCAGCAGCCCCCAAGGGGGTCACTACGAGCAGTACTTC. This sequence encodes CASSPQGGHYEQYF.

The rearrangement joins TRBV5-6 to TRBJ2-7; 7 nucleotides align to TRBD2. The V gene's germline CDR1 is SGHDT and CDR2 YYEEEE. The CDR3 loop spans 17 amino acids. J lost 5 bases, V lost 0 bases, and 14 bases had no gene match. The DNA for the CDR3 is TGTGCCAGCAGCTTGGCCTTAGGCGCCACCGGGGGGAACGAGCAGTACTTC. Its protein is CASSLALGATGGNEQYF. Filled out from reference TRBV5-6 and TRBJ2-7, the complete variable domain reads DAGVTQSPTHLIKTRGQQVTLRCSPKSGHDTVSWYQQALGQGPQFIFQYYEEEERQRGNFPDRFSGHQFPNYSSELNVNALLLGDSALYLCASSLALGATGGNEQYFGPGTRLTVT.

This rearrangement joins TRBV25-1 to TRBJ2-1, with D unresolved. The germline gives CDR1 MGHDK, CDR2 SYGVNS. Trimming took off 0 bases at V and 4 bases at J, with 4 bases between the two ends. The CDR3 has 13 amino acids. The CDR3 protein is CASSEYAYNEQFF. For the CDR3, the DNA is TGTGCCAGCAGTGAATATGCATACAATGAGCAGTTCTTC.

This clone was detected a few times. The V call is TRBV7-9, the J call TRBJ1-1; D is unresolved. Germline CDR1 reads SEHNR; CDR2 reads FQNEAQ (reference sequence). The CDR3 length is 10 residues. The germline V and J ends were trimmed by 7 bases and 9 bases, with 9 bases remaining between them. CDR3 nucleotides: TGTGCCAGCAATACCGATCAAGCTTTCTTT. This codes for CASNTDQAFF.

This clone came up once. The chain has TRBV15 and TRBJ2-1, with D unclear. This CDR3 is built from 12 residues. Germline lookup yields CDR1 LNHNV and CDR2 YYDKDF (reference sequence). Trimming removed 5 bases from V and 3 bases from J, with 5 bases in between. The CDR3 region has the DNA TGTGCCACCAGCCCGGACTACAATGAGCAGTTCTTC. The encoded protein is CATSPDYNEQFF.

CDR3 in DNA: TGTGCCAGCAGCTTCAGTCTAGCGGGAGGAGATACGCAGTATTTT. This codes for CASSFSLAGGDTQYF. The rearrangement links TRBV7-2 to TRBJ2-3; 11 bases agree with TRBD2. The CDR3 contains 15 residues. In germline, CDR1 is SGHTA, CDR2 FQGNSA. With V trimmed by 3 bases and J by 5 bases, 4 bases remained unmatched.

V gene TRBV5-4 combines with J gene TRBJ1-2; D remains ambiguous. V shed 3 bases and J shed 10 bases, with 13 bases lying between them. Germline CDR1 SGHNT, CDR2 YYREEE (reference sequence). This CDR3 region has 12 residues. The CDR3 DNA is TGTGCCAGCAGCTCCCAAAGAACGTACTACACCTTC. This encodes CASSSQRTYYTF.